This T cell receptor beta chain was documented in a study of blood T cells in healthy people across ages. Germline loops: CDR1 SGHRS, CDR2 YFSETQ. V was trimmed by 1 base and J by 0 bases, leaving 11 bases between them. CDR3 length equals 16 residues. Primers used in a second PCR of about 7 to 12 cycles were a sample-barcoded 5' primer and a J-beta primer mix. Per-sample output comprised a minimum of 2.5 million paired-end reads containing CDR3. One entry per CDR3 protein results from TCRdb running MiXCR on the 5' RACE reads. The sample yields around 990,000 distinct CDR3 sequences, 35% to 40% seen once. A minimum of 6.5 million PBMCs was isolated per sample.

This clonotype was obtained from a man between 18 and 29 years old in good health. The chain couples TRBV5-1 to TRBJ2-1; D unclear. The sequenced sample was blood. The CDR3 bases are TGCGCCAGCAGCTTGCGGCCGGAGAACTCCTACAATGAGCAGTTCTTC. This translates into CASSLRPENSYNEQFF.